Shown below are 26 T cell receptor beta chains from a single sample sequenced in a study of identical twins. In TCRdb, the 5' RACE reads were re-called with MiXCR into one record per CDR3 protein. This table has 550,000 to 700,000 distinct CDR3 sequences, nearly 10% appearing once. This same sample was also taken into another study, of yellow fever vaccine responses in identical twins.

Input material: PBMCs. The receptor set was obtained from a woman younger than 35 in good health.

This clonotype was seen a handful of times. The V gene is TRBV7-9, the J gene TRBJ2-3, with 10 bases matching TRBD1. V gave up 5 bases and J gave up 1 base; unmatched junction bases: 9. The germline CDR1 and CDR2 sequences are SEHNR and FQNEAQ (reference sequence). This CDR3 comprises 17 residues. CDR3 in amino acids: CASSIPRDRGGTDTQYF. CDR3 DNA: TGTGCCAGCAGCATCCCCAGGGACAGGGGAGGCACAGATACGCAGTATTTT.

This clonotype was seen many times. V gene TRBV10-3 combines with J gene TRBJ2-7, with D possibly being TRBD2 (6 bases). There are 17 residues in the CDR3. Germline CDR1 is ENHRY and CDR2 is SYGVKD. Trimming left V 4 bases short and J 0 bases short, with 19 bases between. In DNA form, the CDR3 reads TGTGCCATCAGTGTAGAGGGAAGCGGGCTTAACTCCTACGAGCAGTACTTC. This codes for CAISVEGSGLNSYEQYF.

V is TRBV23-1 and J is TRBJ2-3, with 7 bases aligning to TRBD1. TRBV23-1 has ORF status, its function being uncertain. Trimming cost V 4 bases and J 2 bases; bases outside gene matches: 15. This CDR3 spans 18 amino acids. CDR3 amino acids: CASSRSNYRGTLTDTQYF. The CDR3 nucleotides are TGCGCCAGCAGTCGCAGTAACTACAGGGGAACACTCACAGATACGCAGTATTTT.

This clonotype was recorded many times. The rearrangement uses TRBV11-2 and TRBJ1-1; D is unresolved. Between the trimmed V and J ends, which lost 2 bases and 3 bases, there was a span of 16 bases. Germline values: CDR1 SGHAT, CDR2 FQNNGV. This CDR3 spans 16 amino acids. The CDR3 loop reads CASSLPSNGVDTEAFF. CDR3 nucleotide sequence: TGTGCCAGCAGCTTACCCTCAAACGGGGTCGACACTGAAGCTTTCTTT.

The CDR3 region is CASSHTGGPSSYEQYF. The CDR3, as DNA: TGTGCCAGCAGCCATACAGGGGGACCAAGCTCCTACGAGCAGTACTTC. The chain has TRBV3-1 and TRBJ2-7; 8 positions match TRBD1. V gave up 3 bases and J gave up 0 bases; unmatched junction bases: 7. The CDR3 sequence is 16 residues long. The germline V gene encodes CDR1 LGHDT and CDR2 YNNKEL (reference sequence).

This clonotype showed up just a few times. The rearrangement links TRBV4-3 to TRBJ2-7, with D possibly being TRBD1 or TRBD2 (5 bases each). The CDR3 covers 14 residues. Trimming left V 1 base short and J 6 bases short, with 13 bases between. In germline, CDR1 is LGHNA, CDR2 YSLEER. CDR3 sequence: CASSQVPGTGEQYF. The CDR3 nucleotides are TGCGCCAGCAGCCAAGTTCCCGGGACGGGCGAGCAGTACTTC.

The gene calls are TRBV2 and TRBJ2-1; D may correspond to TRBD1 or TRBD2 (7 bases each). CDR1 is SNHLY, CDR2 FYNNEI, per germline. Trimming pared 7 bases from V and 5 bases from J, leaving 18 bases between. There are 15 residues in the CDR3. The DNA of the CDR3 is TGTGCCAGCAACCCAGGCCAGGGGGGGAACAATGAGCAGTTCTTC. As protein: CASNPGQGGNNEQFF.

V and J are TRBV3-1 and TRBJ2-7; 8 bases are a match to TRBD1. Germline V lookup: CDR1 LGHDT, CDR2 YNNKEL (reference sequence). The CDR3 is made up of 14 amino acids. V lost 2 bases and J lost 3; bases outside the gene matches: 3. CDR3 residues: CASSQRQGNYEQYF. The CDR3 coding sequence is TGTGCCAGCAGCCAAAGACAGGGGAACTACGAGCAGTACTTC.

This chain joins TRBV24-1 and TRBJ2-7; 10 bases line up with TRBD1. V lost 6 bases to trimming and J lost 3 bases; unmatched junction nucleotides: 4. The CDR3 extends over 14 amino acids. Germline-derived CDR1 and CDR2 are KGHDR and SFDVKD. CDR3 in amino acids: CATSPGQGIYEQYF. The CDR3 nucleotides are TGTGCCACCAGTCCGGGACAGGGGATCTACGAGCAGTACTTC.

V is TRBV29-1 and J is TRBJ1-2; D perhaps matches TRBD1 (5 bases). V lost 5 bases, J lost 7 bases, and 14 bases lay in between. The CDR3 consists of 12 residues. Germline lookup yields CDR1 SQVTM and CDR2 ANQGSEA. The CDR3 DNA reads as TGCAGCGTTCCCGGGGACGGTTCTGGCTACACCTTC. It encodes CSVPGDGSGYTF. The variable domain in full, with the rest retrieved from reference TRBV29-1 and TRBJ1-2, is SAVISQKPSRDICQRGTSLTIQCQVDSQVTMMFWYRQQPGQSLTLIATANQGSEATYESGFVIDKFPISRPNLTFSTLTVSNMSPEDSSIYLCSVPGDGSGYTFGSGTRLTVV.

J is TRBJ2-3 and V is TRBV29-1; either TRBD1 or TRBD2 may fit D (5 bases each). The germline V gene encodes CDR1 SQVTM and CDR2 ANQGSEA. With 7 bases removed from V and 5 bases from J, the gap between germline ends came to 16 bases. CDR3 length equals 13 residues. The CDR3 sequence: CSAGSGGGDTQYF. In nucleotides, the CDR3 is TGCAGCGCCGGTAGTGGTGGGGGAGATACGCAGTATTTT.

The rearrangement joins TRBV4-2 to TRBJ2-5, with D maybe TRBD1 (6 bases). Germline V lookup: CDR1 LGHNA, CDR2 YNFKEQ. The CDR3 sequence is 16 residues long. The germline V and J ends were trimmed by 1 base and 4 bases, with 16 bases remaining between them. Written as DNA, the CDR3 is TGTGCCAGCAGCCAAGGGGGCAGGGGAAGGAGAGAGACCCAGTACTTC. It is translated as CASSQGGRGRRETQYF.

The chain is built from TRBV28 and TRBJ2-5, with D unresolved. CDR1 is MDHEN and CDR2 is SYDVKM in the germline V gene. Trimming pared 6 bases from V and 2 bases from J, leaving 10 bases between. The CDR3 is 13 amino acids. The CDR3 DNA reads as TGTGCCAGCAGCGAACCCGGGCAAGAGACCCAGTACTTC. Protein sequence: CASSEPGQETQYF.

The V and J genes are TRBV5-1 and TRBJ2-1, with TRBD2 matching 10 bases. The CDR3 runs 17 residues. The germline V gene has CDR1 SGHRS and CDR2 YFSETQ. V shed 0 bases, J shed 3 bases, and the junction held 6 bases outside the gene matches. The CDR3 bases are TGCGCCAGCAGCTTGGGGTCCATAGCGGGGGGCTACAATGAGCAGTTCTTC. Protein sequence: CASSLGSIAGGYNEQFF.

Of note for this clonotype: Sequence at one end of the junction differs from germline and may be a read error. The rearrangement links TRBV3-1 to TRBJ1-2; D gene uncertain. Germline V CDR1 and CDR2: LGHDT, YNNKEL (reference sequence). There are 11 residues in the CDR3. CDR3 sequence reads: CASSQDGLHLF. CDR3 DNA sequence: TGTGCCAGCAGCCAAGATGGACTACACCTCTTC.

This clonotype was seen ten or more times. The CDR3 sequence is CASSPTGGGNTEAFF. The CDR3 coding sequence is TGTGCCAGCAGTCCCACCGGAGGGGGGAACACTGAAGCTTTCTTT. J is TRBJ1-1 and V is TRBV12-3 or TRBV12-4; possible D gene TRBD1, 6 bases. The V end lost 5 bases, the J end lost 1 base, and 14 bases lay between the germline ends. The CDR3 is 15 amino acids.

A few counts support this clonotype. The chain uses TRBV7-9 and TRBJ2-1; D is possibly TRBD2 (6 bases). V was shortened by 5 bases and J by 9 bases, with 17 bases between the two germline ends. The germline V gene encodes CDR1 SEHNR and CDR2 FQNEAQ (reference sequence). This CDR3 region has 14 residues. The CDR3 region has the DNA TGTGCCAGCAGCCCAATGAATGGAGGGAGTGAGCAGTTCTTC. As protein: CASSPMNGGSEQFF. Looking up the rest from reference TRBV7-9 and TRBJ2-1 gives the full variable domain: DTGVSQNPRHKITKRGQNVTFRCDPISEHNRLYWYRQTLGQGPEFLTYFQNEAQLEKSRLLSDRFSAERPKGSFSTLEIQRTEQGDSAMYLCASSPMNGGSEQFFGPGTRLTVL.

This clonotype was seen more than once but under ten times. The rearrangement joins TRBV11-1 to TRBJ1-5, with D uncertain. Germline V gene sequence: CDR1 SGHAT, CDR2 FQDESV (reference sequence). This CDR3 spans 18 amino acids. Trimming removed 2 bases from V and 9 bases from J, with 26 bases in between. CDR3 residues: CASSLLTPTQPRSRPQHF. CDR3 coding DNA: TGTGCCAGCAGCTTATTAACTCCCACGCAGCCAAGGTCTCGGCCCCAGCATTTT. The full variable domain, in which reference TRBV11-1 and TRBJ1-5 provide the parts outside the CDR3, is EAEVAQSPRYKITEKSQAVAFWCDPISGHATLYWYRQILGQGPELLVQFQDESVVDDSQLPKDRFSAERLKGVDSTLKIQPAELGDSAMYLCASSLLTPTQPRSRPQHFGDGTRLSIL.

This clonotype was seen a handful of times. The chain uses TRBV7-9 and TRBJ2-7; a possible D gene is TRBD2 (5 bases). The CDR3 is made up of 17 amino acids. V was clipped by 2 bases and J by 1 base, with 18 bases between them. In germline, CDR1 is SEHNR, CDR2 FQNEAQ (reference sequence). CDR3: CASSLSPRGSRSYEQYF. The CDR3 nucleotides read TGTGCCAGCAGCTTAAGTCCACGGGGAAGTCGGTCCTACGAGCAGTACTTC.

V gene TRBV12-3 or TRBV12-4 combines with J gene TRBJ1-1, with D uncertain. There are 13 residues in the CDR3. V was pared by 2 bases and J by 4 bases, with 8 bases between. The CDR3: CASSLTEATEAFF. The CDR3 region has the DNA TGTGCCAGCAGTTTAACGGAAGCCACTGAAGCTTTCTTT.

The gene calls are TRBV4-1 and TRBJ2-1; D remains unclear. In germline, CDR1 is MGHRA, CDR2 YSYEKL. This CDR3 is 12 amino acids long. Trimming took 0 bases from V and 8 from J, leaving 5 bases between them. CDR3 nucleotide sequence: TGCGCCAGCAGCCAAGACGGCGATGAGCAGTTCTTC. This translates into CASSQDGDEQFF.

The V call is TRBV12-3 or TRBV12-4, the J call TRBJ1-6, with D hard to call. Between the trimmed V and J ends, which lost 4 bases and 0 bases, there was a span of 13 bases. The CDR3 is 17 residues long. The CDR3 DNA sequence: TGTGCCAGCAGTTCGCAGATTGCGAGCTCCTATAATTCACCCCTCCACTTT. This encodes CASSSQIASSYNSPLHF.

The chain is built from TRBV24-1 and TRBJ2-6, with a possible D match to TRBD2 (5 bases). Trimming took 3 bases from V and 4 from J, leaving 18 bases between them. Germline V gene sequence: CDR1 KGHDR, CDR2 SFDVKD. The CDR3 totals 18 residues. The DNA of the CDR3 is TGTGCCACCAGTGATAACGGGGTCTATAAGCCCGGGGCCAACGTCCTGACTTTC. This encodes CATSDNGVYKPGANVLTF.

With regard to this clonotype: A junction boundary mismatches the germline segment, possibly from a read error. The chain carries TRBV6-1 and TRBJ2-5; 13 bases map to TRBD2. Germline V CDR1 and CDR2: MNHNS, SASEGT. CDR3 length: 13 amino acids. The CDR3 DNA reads TGTGCCAGCAGTGAAAGCCGGACTAGCGGGGGCTGGTTC. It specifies CASSESRTSGGWF.

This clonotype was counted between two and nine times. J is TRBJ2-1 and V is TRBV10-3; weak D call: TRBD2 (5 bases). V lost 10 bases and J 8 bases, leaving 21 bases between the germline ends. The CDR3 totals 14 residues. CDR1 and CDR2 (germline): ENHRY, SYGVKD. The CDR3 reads CATTGEPTRDEQFF. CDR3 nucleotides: TGTGCCACAACCGGGGAGCCGACCCGAGATGAGCAGTTCTTC.

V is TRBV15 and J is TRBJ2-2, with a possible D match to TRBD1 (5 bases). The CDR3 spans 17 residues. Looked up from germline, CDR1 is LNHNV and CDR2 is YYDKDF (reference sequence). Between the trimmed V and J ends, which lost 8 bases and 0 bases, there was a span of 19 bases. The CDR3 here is CATRTEVDRANTGELFF. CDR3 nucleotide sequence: TGTGCCACCCGTACGGAAGTAGACAGAGCGAACACCGGGGAGCTGTTTTTT.